A single sample is the source of the 11 T cell receptor beta chains below, sequenced in a study of T-cell memory formation after mild COVID-19. One entry per CDR3 protein results from TCRdb running MiXCR on the 5' RACE reads. Altogether more than 300,000 distinct CDR3 sequences are present, roughly an eighth being singletons, with the ten largest covering 20% to 25%. The source material was PBMCs or a T cell subset sorted from them (not recorded which). The receptors stem from a man aged 18 to 30 who had mild COVID-19 (a few samples of this study predate the infection). Cell type and time point are not known.

This clonotype came up many times. The rearrangement joins TRBV7-6 to TRBJ1-5; D remains ambiguous. The CDR3 contains 12 residues. CDR1 is SGHVS, CDR2 FNYEAQ, per germline. Deletions cut 2 bases from V and 7 bases from J, with 6 bases between. CDR3 sequence (DNA): TGTGCCAGCAGCTTATGGAGGCAGCCCCAGCATTTT. Translation: CASSLWRQPQHF.

This clonotype was observed a few times. V and J are TRBV7-2 and TRBJ2-2, with 7 bases that match TRBD1. V lost 6 bases and J lost 6; bases outside the gene matches: 7. CDR3 length: 14 residues. Germline V gives CDR1 SGHTA, CDR2 FQGNSA. The CDR3 coding sequence is TGTGCCAGCAGGGCTACAGGGGTTGCCGGGGAGCTGTTTTTT. Translation gives CASRATGVAGELFF.

In its sample, this clonotype was seen a few times. The chain combines TRBV12-3 or TRBV12-4 with TRBJ2-6; D is undetermined. The germline V and J ends were trimmed by 7 bases and 2 bases, with 9 bases remaining between them. CDR3 length: 14 residues. CDR3 loop: CASTKTPGANVLTF. The CDR3, as DNA: TGTGCCAGCACCAAGACCCCTGGGGCCAACGTCCTGACTTTC.

The rearrangement links TRBV20-1 to TRBJ2-7; TRBD1 aligns across 10 bases. This CDR3 has 16 amino acids. The germline V gene has CDR1 DFQATT and CDR2 SNEGSKA (reference sequence). Unmatched junction bases numbered 9, after V lost 0 bases and J lost 4 bases. This chain's CDR3 is CSARDPKTGGGYEQYF. The DNA of the CDR3 is TGCAGTGCTAGAGATCCCAAGACAGGGGGCGGATACGAGCAGTACTTC.

The chain carries TRBV20-1 and TRBJ2-2; D not certain. CDR3 length equals 13 residues. V was pared by 5 bases and J by 2 bases, with 9 bases between. Germline V gene lookup returns CDR1 DFQATT and CDR2 SNEGSKA (reference sequence). The CDR3 DNA follows: TGCAGTGCTGACACCCCAAACACCGGGGAGCTGTTTTTT. Its translation is CSADTPNTGELFF.

This clonotype was recorded a few times. The chain recombines TRBV4-1 with TRBJ2-5, with no clear D. Trimming pared 0 bases from V and 5 bases from J, leaving 4 bases between. The CDR3 spans 12 residues. From germline, CDR1 is MGHRA and CDR2 YSYEKL. CDR3 DNA sequence: TGCGCCAGCAGCCAAGATTTGGAGACCCAGTACTTC. Translating it yields CASSQDLETQYF.

This rearrangement joins TRBV9 to TRBJ2-3; no clear D. The CDR3 is made up of 14 amino acids. The germline CDR1 and CDR2 sequences are SGDLS and YYNGEE. V was shortened by 2 bases and J by 2 bases, with 9 bases between the two germline ends. Written as DNA, the CDR3 is TGTGCCAGCAGCGTCACTCCACTCACAGATACGCAGTATTTT. This gives the protein CASSVTPLTDTQYF.

The rearrangement uses TRBV20-1 and TRBJ2-7; 7 nucleotides agree with TRBD1. The trim removed 6 bases at V and 7 bases at J, leaving 9 bases unmatched. This CDR3 has 12 residues. Germline CDR1 DFQATT, CDR2 SNEGSKA (reference sequence). The CDR3: CSAPRQGKEQYF. The CDR3 coding sequence is TGCAGTGCCCCCCGACAGGGAAAAGAGCAGTACTTC.

V and J are TRBV6-5 and TRBJ2-3, with a tentative D call TRBD2 (5 bases). This CDR3 has 14 residues. Trimming removed 2 bases at V and 7 bases at J, with 13 bases between. Germline V gene data show CDR1 as MNHEY and CDR2 as SVGAGI. CDR3 sequence reads: CASSYGGVGNTQYF. The CDR3 DNA follows: TGTGCCAGCAGTTACGGAGGTGTGGGCAATACGCAGTATTTT.

Only a few counts were recorded for this clonotype. This chain joins TRBV6-5 and TRBJ1-2; TRBD1 matches 7 bases. Trimming at V came to 5 bases and at J to 4 bases, leaving 7 bases not matched to a gene. This CDR3 has 14 amino acids. Per the germline V gene, CDR1 is MNHEY and CDR2 is SVGAGI. CDR3 bases: TGTGCCAGCAGTCAGCGGGACAGACTCTATGGCTACACCTTC. Translation: CASSQRDRLYGYTF.

Ten or more counts support this clonotype. V and J are TRBV5-1 and TRBJ1-2; 7 positions match TRBD1. J was trimmed by 5 bases and V by 0 bases; bases with no gene match: 1. The germline V gene has CDR1 SGHRS and CDR2 YFSETQ. The CDR3 consists of 13 residues. Here the CDR3 DNA reads TGCGCCAGCAGCTTGGAGACAGGGTATGGCTACACCTTC. Residues: CASSLETGYGYTF.